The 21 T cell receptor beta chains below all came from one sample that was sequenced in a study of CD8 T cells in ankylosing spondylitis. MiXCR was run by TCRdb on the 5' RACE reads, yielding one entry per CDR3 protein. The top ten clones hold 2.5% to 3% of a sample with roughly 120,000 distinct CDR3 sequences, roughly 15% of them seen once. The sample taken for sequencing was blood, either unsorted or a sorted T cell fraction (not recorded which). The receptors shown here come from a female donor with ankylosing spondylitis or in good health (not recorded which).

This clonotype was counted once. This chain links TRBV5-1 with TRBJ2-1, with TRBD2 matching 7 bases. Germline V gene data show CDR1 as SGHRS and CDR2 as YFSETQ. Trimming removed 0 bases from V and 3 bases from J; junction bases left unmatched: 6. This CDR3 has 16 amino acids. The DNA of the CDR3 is TGCGCCAGCAGCTTGGACCCGGGAGGTTACTACAATGAGCAGTTCTTC. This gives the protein CASSLDPGGYYNEQFF.

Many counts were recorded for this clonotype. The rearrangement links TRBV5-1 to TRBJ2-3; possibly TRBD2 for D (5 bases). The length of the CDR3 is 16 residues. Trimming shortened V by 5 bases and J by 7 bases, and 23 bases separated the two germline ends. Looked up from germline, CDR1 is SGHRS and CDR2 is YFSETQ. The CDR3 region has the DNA TGCGCCAGCAGTAAGGGTGGAGGAGAGAAAGCAAATACGCAGTATTTT. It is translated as CASSKGGGEKANTQYF.

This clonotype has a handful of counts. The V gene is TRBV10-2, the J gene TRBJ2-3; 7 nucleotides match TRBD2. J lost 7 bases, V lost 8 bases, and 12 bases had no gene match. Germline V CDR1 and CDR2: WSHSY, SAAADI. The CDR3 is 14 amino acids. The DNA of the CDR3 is TGCGCCAGCCAACCGGGCGGGAGCGGAAATACGCAGTATTTT. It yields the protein CASQPGGSGNTQYF.

CDR3 sequence reads: CASSSELAGPTGELFF. The CDR3 DNA follows: TGTGCCAGCAGCTCGGAACTAGCGGGACCCACCGGGGAGCTGTTTTTT. The rearrangement joins TRBV7-6 to TRBJ2-2; 10 bases match TRBD2. This CDR3 is 16 amino acids long. Germline CDR1 and CDR2: SGHVS and FNYEAQ. The trim removed 4 bases at V and 4 bases at J, leaving 6 bases unmatched.

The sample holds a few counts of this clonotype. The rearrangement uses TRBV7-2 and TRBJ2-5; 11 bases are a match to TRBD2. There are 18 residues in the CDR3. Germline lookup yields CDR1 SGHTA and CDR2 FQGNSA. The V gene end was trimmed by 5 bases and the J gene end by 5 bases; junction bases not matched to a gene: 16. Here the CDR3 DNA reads TGTGCCAGCAGCGAAATAGCGGGGGGGCGGACTAGGACGGAGACCCAGTACTTC. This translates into CASSEIAGGRTRTETQYF. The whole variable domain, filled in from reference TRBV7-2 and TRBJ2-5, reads GAGVSQSPSNKVTEKGKDVELRCDPISGHTALYWYRQSLGQGLEFLIYFQGNSAPDKSGLPSDRFSAERTGGSVSTLTIQRTQQEDSAVYLCASSEIAGGRTRTETQYFGPGTRLLVL.

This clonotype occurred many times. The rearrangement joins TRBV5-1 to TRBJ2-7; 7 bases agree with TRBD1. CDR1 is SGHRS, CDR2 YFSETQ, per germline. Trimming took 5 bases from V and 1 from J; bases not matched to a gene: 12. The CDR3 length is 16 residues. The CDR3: CASRPGAGTVSYEQYF. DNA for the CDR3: TGCGCCAGCAGACCTGGAGCCGGGACAGTTTCCTACGAGCAGTACTTC.

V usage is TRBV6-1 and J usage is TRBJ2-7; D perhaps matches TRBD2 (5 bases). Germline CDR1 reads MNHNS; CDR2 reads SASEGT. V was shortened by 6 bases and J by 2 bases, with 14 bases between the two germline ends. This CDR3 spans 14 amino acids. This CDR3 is CASSGVDSTYEQYF. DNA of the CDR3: TGTGCCAGCAGCGGGGTGGACTCCACCTACGAGCAGTACTTC.

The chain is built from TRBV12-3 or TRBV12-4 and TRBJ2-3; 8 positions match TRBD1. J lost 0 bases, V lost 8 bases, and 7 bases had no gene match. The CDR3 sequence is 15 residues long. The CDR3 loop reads CASEKQGASTDTQYF. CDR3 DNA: TGTGCCAGCGAGAAGCAGGGGGCAAGCACAGATACGCAGTATTTT.

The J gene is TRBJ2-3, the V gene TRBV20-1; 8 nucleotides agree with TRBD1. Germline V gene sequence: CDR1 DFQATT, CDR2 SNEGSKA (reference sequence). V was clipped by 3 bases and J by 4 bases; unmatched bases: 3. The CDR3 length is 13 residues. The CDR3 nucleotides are TGCAGTGCTAGTCGGACAGGGCCAGATACGCAGTATTTT. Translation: CSASRTGPDTQYF.

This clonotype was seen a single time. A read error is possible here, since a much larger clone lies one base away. The chain's CDR3 is CSVALSLDRPDEQFF. CDR3 in DNA: TGCAGCGTTGCCCTATCCCTCGACAGGCCCGATGAGCAGTTCTTC. This chain links TRBV29-1 with TRBJ2-1; a weak D match, TRBD1 (6 bases). The CDR3 runs 15 residues. Germline V gene lookup returns CDR1 SQVTM and CDR2 ANQGSEA. The ends were cut back, 4 bases at V and 8 bases at J, with 21 bases in the middle.

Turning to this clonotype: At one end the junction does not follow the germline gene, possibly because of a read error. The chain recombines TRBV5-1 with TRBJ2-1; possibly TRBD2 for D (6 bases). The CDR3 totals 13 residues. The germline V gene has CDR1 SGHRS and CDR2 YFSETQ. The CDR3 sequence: CASSAGRGNERFF. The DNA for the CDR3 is TGCGCCAGCAGCGCGGGACGGGGGAATGAGCGGTTCTTC.

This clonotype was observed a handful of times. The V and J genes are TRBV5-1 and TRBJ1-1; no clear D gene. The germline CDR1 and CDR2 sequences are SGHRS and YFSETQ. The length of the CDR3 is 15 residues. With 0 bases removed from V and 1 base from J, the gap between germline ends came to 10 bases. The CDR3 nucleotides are TGCGCCAGCAGCTTGGAGGCAAACAGGAACACTGAAGCTTTCTTT. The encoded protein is CASSLEANRNTEAFF.

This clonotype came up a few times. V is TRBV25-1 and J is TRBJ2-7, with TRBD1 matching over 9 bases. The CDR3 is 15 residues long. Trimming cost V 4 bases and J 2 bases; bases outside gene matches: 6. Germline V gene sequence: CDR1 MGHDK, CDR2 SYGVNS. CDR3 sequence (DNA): TGTGCCAGCAGTGCCCCCGGGACAGGGACCTACGAGCAGTACTTC. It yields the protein CASSAPGTGTYEQYF.

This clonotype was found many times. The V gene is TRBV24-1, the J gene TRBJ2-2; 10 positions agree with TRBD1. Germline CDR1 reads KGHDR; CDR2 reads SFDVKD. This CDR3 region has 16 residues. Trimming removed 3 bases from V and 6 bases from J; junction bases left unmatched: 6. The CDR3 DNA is TGTGCCACCAGTGATCGGGACAGGGGAATGTCCGGGGAGCTGTTTTTT. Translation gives CATSDRDRGMSGELFF.

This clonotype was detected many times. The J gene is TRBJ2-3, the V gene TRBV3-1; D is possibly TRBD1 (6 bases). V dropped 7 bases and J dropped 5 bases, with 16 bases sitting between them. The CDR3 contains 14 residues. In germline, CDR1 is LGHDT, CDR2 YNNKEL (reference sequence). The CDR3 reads CASTLRQGRDTQYF. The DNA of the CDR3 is TGTGCCAGCACCCTAAGGCAGGGGAGAGATACGCAGTATTTT.

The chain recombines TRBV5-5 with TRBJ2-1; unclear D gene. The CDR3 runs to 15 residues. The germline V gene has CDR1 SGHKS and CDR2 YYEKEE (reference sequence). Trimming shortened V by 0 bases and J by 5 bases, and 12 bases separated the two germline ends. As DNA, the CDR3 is TGTGCCAGCAGCTTGGCGCCCAGATTTGACAATGAGCAGTTCTTC. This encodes CASSLAPRFDNEQFF.

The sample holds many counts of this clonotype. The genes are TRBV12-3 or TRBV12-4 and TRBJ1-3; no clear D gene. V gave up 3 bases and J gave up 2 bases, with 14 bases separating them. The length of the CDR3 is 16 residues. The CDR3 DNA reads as TGTGCCAGCAGTTTTCGGCCGGATCCCCCTGGAAACACCATATATTTT. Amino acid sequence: CASSFRPDPPGNTIYF.

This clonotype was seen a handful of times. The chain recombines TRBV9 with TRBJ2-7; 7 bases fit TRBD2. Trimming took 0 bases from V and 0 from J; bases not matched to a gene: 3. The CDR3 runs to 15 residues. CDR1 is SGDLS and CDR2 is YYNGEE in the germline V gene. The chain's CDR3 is CASSVDSGISYEQYF. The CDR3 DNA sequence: TGTGCCAGCAGCGTAGACAGCGGGATCTCCTACGAGCAGTACTTC.

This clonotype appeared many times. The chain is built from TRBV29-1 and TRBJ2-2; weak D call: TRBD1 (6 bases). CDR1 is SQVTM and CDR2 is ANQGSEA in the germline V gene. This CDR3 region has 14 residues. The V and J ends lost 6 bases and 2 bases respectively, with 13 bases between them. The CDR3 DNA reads TGCAGCGTCCTACCGGACAGAAACACCGGGGAGCTGTTTTTT. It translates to CSVLPDRNTGELFF.

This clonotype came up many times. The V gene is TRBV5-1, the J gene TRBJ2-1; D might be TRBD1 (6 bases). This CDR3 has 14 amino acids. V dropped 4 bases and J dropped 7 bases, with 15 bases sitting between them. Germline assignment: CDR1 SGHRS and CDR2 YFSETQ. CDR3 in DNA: TGCGCCAGCAGCGTCGGGACAAAAGGTAATGAGCAGTTCTTC. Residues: CASSVGTKGNEQFF. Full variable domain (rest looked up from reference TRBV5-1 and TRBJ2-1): KAGVTQTPRYLIKTRGQQVTLSCSPISGHRSVSWYQQTPGQGLQFLFEYFSETQRNKGNFPGRFSGRQFSNSRSEMNVSTLELGDSALYLCASSVGTKGNEQFFGPGTRLTVL.

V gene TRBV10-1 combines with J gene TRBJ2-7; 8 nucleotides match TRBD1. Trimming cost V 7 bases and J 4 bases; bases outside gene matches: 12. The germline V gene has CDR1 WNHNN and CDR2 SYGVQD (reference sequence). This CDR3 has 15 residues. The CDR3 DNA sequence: TGCGCCAGCAAGAAACCGGGACAGGCGATGTACGAGCAGTACTTC. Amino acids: CASKKPGQAMYEQYF.